These 14 T cell receptor beta chains were all obtained from the same sample, sequenced in a study of blood T cells in healthy people across ages. A second PCR, run for roughly 7 to 11 cycles, used a sample-barcoded 5' primer plus a J-beta primer mix. Each CDR3 protein is one row after TCRdb ran MiXCR on the 5' RACE reads. The sample shows hundreds of thousands of distinct CDR3 sequences, around 31% of them seen only once. The sample consisted of blood. The receptor source for this set is an elderly woman in good health.

With respect to this clonotype: This may come from a read error, since a much larger clone is one base off. The chain combines TRBV7-2 with TRBJ2-6; either TRBD1 or TRBD2 may supply D (5 bases each). Per the germline V gene, CDR1 is SGHTA and CDR2 is FQGNSA. This CDR3 comprises 16 residues. V was clipped by 0 bases and J by 0 bases, with 6 bases between them. For the CDR3, the DNA is TGTGCCAGCAGCTTAGCGGGGGACTCTGGGGCCAACGTCCTGACTTTC. It yields the protein CASSLAGDSGANVLTF.

This clonotype was seen repeatedly, ten times or more. The chain has TRBV12-3 or TRBV12-4 and TRBJ2-7; 10 bases align to TRBD1. CDR3 length: 14 residues. Trimming removed 6 bases from V and 2 bases from J; junction bases left unmatched: 4. CDR3 DNA: TGTGCCAGCAGGAAGACAGGGGGCCCCTACGAGCAGTACTTC. Its translation is CASRKTGGPYEQYF.

This clonotype was seen ten or more times. This chain joins TRBV9 and TRBJ1-2; 7 bases align to TRBD1. The germline V gene has CDR1 SGDLS and CDR2 YYNGEE. This CDR3 is built from 14 residues. With 0 bases clipped from V and 6 bases from J, the junction kept 5 bases outside the gene matches. This chain's CDR3 is CASSVVGQGDGYTF. For the CDR3, the DNA is TGTGCCAGCAGCGTAGTCGGGCAGGGGGATGGCTACACCTTC.

Only a few counts were recorded for this clonotype. Just one base apart from a much larger clone, this may be a read error. This chain connects TRBV12-3 or TRBV12-4 to TRBJ1-6; the match to TRBD1 covers 7 bases. CDR3 length: 14 residues. CDR3 loop: CTSSRTGANSPLHF. The CDR3 region has the DNA TGTACCAGCAGTCGTACAGGGGCTAATTCACCCCTCCACTTT.

There are many counts of this clonotype. The chain joins TRBV2 to TRBJ2-2; D unclear. Looked up from germline, CDR1 is SNHLY and CDR2 is FYNNEI. Trimming cost V 6 bases and J 5 bases, with 13 bases left between them. The CDR3 is 14 amino acids. Written as DNA, the CDR3 is TGTGCCAGCAGAGAGCAGCTGGGGACCGGGGAGCTGTTTTTT. Protein sequence: CASREQLGTGELFF. The variable domain in full, with the rest retrieved from reference TRBV2 and TRBJ2-2, is EPEVTQTPSHQVTQMGQEVILRCVPISNHLYFYWYRQILGQKVEFLVSFYNNEISEKSEIFDDQFSVERPDGSNFTLKIRSTKLEDSAMYFCASREQLGTGELFFGEGSRLTVL.

In this sample, this clonotype turned up a few times. A much more abundant neighbour one base away suggests this may be a read error. V gene TRBV29-1 combines with J gene TRBJ2-5; the D gene is possibly TRBD1 (6 bases). Trimming took off 8 bases at V and 0 bases at J, with 13 bases between the two ends. This CDR3 is 13 amino acids long. CDR1 is SQVTM, CDR2 ANQGSEA, per germline. CDR3 loop: CSIQGQNQETQYF. The CDR3 nucleotides are TGCAGCATCCAAGGACAGAACCAAGAGACCCAGTACTTC.

This clonotype has ten or more counts. J is TRBJ2-6 and V is TRBV5-6; D is unresolved. The V gene's germline CDR1 is SGHDT and CDR2 YYEEEE. With 4 bases removed from V and 0 bases from J, the gap between germline ends came to 14 bases. The CDR3 is 17 amino acids. The CDR3 sequence is CASSLQTRHSGANVLTF. CDR3 coding DNA: TGTGCCAGCAGCCTACAGACAAGACACTCTGGGGCCAACGTCCTGACTTTC.

V and J are TRBV20-1 and TRBJ2-5; 12 positions match TRBD2. This CDR3 comprises 15 residues. The V segment lost 3 bases and the J segment 11 bases; nucleotides outside the gene matches: 13. Germline values: CDR1 DFQATT, CDR2 SNEGSKA (reference sequence). CDR3 DNA: TGCAGTGCTAGGCCGACTAGCGGGGGCGAAAATGAGCAGTACTTC. Residues: CSARPTSGGENEQYF.

This clonotype has ten or more counts. The chain uses TRBV7-2 and TRBJ1-5; no definite D call. In germline, CDR1 is SGHTA, CDR2 FQGNSA. The CDR3 has 15 residues. The ends were cut back, 1 base at V and 0 bases at J, with 7 bases in the middle. In nucleotides, the CDR3 is TGTGCCAGCAGCTTAGGCCCTTATAGCAATCAGCCCCAGCATTTT. Residues: CASSLGPYSNQPQHF.

The table lists this clonotype with a few counts. The chain employs TRBV9 and TRBJ1-5; D is ambiguous. CDR1 SGDLS and CDR2 YYNGEE come from the germline V gene. The CDR3 has 14 amino acids. Trimming left V 0 bases short and J 5 bases short, with 9 bases between. The CDR3 region is CASSVGIGYQPQHF. DNA for the CDR3: TGTGCCAGCAGCGTAGGTATAGGGTATCAGCCCCAGCATTTT.

This clonotype was detected many times. The gene calls are TRBV5-1 and TRBJ2-3; D ambiguous. Trimming took off 7 bases at V and 2 bases at J, with 14 bases between the two ends. The germline gives CDR1 SGHRS, CDR2 YFSETQ. The CDR3 length is 14 residues. The CDR3 loop reads CASGNVGNTDTQYF. As DNA, the CDR3 is TGCGCCAGCGGGAACGTTGGGAACACAGATACGCAGTATTTT. Full variable domain (outside the CDR3, taken from reference TRBV5-1 and TRBJ2-3): KAGVTQTPRYLIKTRGQQVTLSCSPISGHRSVSWYQQTPGQGLQFLFEYFSETQRNKGNFPGRFSGRQFSNSRSEMNVSTLELGDSALYLCASGNVGNTDTQYFGPGTRLTVL.

In its sample, this clonotype was seen many times. The chain joins TRBV11-1 to TRBJ2-7, with D uncertain. Germline V gene lookup returns CDR1 SGHAT and CDR2 FQDESV (reference sequence). The CDR3 totals 13 residues. V was cut by 5 bases and J by 7 bases, with 15 bases left in between. This CDR3 reads CASSPDGFGEQYF. The CDR3 coding sequence is TGTGCCAGCAGCCCTGATGGGTTTGGTGAGCAGTACTTC.

The rearrangement uses TRBV5-1 and TRBJ1-1; D is unresolved. Trimming shortened V by 0 bases and J by 0 bases, and 9 bases separated the two germline ends. Germline V gene data show CDR1 as SGHRS and CDR2 as YFSETQ. The CDR3 runs to 15 residues. The CDR3, as DNA: TGCGCCAGCAGCTTGGATGGGGTATTGAACACTGAAGCTTTCTTT. Amino acids: CASSLDGVLNTEAFF.

This clonotype was detected only once. V gene TRBV10-3 combines with J gene TRBJ1-2; D is uncertain. Looked up from germline, CDR1 is ENHRY and CDR2 is SYGVKD. V was cut by 1 base and J by 2 bases, with 17 bases left in between. This CDR3 contains 17 residues. The CDR3 nucleotides read TGTGCCATCAGTGAGTTTCGTCGACCCAGGCGGAACTATGGCTACACCTTC. Its protein is CAISEFRRPRRNYGYTF.